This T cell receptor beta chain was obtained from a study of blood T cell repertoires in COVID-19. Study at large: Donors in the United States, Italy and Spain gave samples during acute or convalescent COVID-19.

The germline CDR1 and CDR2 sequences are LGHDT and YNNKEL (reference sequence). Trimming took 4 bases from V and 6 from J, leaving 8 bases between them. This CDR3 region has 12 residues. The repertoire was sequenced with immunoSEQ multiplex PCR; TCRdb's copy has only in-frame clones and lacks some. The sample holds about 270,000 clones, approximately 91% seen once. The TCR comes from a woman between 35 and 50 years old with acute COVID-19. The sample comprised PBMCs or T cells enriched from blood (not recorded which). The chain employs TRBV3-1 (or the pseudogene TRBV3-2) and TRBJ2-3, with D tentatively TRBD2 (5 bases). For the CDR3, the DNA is TGTGCCAGCAGCCCGGGAAGCGATACGCAGTATTTT. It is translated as CASSPGSDTQYF.